These T cell receptor beta chains were read from a single sample in a study of post-analysis software for immune sequencing data. TCRdb re-called the PCR reads through MiXCR, storing one row per CDR3 protein. The repertoire holds around 770,000 distinct CDR3 sequences, with around 45% as singletons. Sequenced input: blood. Receptors originate from a girl aged 10-17 years with multiple sclerosis. Both conserved end residues are part of each CDR3. The order of the fields is J gene, D gene, clone size, V gene, CDR3 protein, CDR3 DNA. The D gene is left open where the match is weak. Some rows have no size entry. The others give once, few or many, or a class for an expanded clone.

TRBJ2-5 | TRBD1 | few | TRBV2 | CASSPHEQGAAHRETQYF | TGTGCCAGCAGTCCCCATGAACAGGGGGCGGCTCATCGAGAGACCCAGTACTTC
TRBJ1-2 | NA | few | TRBV28 | CASNYGGQGASNYGYTF | TGTGCCAGCAACTATGGAGGGCAGGGTGCCTCTAACTATGGCTACACCTTC
TRBJ2-7 | NA | once | TRBV27 | CASSKTGPGEQYF | TGTGCCAGCAGTAAGACAGGTCCGGGGGAGCAGTACTTC
TRBJ2-1 | NA | few | TRBV12-3/TRBV12-4 | CASANDGTARLNEQFF | TGTGCCAGCGCCAACGACGGGACTGCACGGCTAAATGAGCAGTTCTTC
TRBJ2-7 | TRBD2 | NA | TRBV5-8 | CASSLVRESFPNYEQYF | TGTGCCAGCAGCTTGGTGCGGGAGTCGTTCCCAAACTACGAGCAGTACTTC
TRBJ2-1 | TRBD2 | few | TRBV29-1 | CSVVGGRAGYEQFF | TGCAGCGTTGTCGGCGGGAGGGCCGGTTATGAGCAGTTCTTC
TRBJ1-2 | TRBD1 | once | TRBV5-1 | CASKAGGSHGYTF | TGCGCCAGCAAGGCAGGGGGCTCCCATGGCTACACCTTC
TRBJ2-4 | NA | NA | TRBV7-2 | CASSPDAGPKNIQYF | TGTGCCAGCAGCCCGGACGCTGGGCCTAAAAACATTCAGTACTTC
TRBJ2-1 | TRBD2 | NA | TRBV4-2 | CASSQISGRAHYNEQFF | TGTGCCAGCAGCCAAATTAGCGGGAGGGCTCACTACAATGAGCAGTTCTTC
TRBJ2-3 | TRBD2 | NA | TRBV20-1 | CSARGLAGGPGTDTQYF | TGCAGTGCTAGAGGCCTAGCGGGAGGGCCGGGCACAGATACGCAGTATTTT
TRBJ2-1 | TRBD2 | NA | TRBV4-3 | CASSQAREKSYNEQFF | TGCGCCAGCAGCCAAGCGCGGGAGAAGTCCTACAATGAGCAGTTCTTC
TRBJ2-1 | TRBD2 | few | TRBV7-2 | CASSLVSGRADEQFF | TGTGCCAGCAGCTTAGTTAGCGGGAGGGCCGATGAGCAGTTCTTC
TRBJ2-7 | NA | NA | TRBV6-1 | CASREGHLNKFYEQYF | TGTGCCAGCAGAGAGGGACACCTTAATAAATTCTACGAGCAGTACTTC
TRBJ2-1 | NA | NA | TRBV7-3 | CASSLVGAPYNEQFF | TGTGCCAGCAGCTTGGTGGGGGCGCCGTACAATGAGCAGTTCTTC
TRBJ2-4 | NA | few | TRBV28 | CASSLLGGRGKNIQYF | TGTGCCAGCAGTTTGTTAGGCGGCCGGGGTAAAAACATTCAGTACTTC
TRBJ2-4 | NA | NA | TRBV28 | CASSPRVRNIQYF | TGTGCCAGCAGTCCCCGGGTCCGAAACATTCAGTACTTC
TRBJ2-3 | NA | few | TRBV4-3 | CASSQDFSGSTDTQYF | TGCGCCAGCAGCCAAGATTTCTCGGGAAGCACAGATACGCAGTATTTT
TRBJ2-7 | NA | NA | TRBV12-3/TRBV12-4 | CASGPARREQYF | TGTGCCAGCGGCCCGGCTCGGCGCGAGCAGTACTTC
TRBJ2-1 | NA | NA | TRBV5-1 | CASTSGALSSYNEQFF | TGCGCCAGCACCTCGGGGGCCCTGAGCTCCTACAATGAGCAGTTCTTC
TRBJ2-5 | TRBD2 | few | TRBV7-2 | CASSFAGLAGGETQYF | TGTGCCAGCAGCTTCGCCGGACTAGCGGGAGGCGAGACCCAGTACTTC
TRBJ2-1 | NA | NA | TRBV5-4 | CASSWSSSHNEQFF | TGTGCCAGCAGCTGGAGTAGCAGCCACAATGAGCAGTTCTTC
TRBJ2-7 | NA | NA | TRBV27 | CASSLPSLNEQYF | TGTGCCAGCAGTTTACCCTCCCTTAACGAGCAGTACTTC
TRBJ1-5 | NA | NA | TRBV7-8 | CASSLGDDYSNQPQHF | TGTGCCAGCAGCTTAGGGGACGACTATAGCAATCAGCCCCAGCATTTT
TRBJ2-1 | NA | NA | TRBV9 | CASSVQGNEQFF | TGTGCCAGCAGCGTTCAGGGGAATGAGCAGTTCTTC
TRBJ2-4 | NA | NA | TRBV7-9 | CASSLGRTSRDIQYF | TGTGCCAGCAGCTTAGGACGGACCTCAAGGGACATTCAGTACTTC
TRBJ1-4 | TRBD1 | NA | TRBV7-2 | CASSRETGNEKLFF | TGTGCCAGCAGCCGAGAGACAGGGAATGAAAAACTGTTTTTT
TRBJ2-1 | TRBD2 | few | TRBV12-3/TRBV12-4 | CASSPGTSIEEKNEQFF | TGTGCCAGCAGTCCCGGGACTAGCATAGAGGAAAAGAATGAGCAGTTCTTC
TRBJ2-5 | TRBD1 | NA | TRBV25-1 | CASSAPGGMETQYF | TGTGCCAGCAGCGCTCCAGGGGGAATGGAGACCCAGTACTTC
TRBJ2-3 | TRBD1 | NA | TRBV12-3/TRBV12-4 | CASSRQSGTGRETDTQYF | TGTGCCAGCAGTCGGCAGAGCGGGACAGGGAGAGAGACAGATACGCAGTATTTT
TRBJ2-5 | NA | NA | TRBV7-2 | CASSLAQSSGQETQYF | TGTGCCAGCAGCTTAGCCCAGAGCTCGGGGCAAGAGACCCAGTACTTC
TRBJ2-5 | TRBD2 | few | TRBV5-1 | CASSLSSGEQETQYF | TGCGCCAGCAGTCTAAGTAGCGGGGAACAAGAGACCCAGTACTTC
TRBJ2-1 | TRBD2 | few | TRBV12-3/TRBV12-4 | CASSLSGKSYNEQFF | TGTGCCAGCAGTTTAAGCGGGAAGTCCTACAATGAGCAGTTCTTC
TRBJ1-2 | NA | few | TRBV12-3/TRBV12-4 | CASSFSGRNAGYTF | TGTGCCAGCAGTTTCTCCGGGAGGAATGCTGGCTACACCTTC
TRBJ2-3 | NA | few | TRBV6-1 | CASSLYSGRTDTQYF | TGTGCCAGCAGCCTTTACAGCGGACGCACAGATACGCAGTATTTT
TRBJ2-1 | TRBD2 | NA | TRBV10-3 | CAISGLASGSSYNEQFF | TGTGCCATCAGTGGGTTGGCTAGCGGGAGCTCCTACAATGAGCAGTTCTTC
TRBJ2-3 | TRBD1 | few | TRBV5-5 | CASSPSRQGRSLNTQYF | TGTGCCAGCAGCCCATCAAGACAGGGGCGGTCGTTGAATACGCAGTATTTT
TRBJ1-1 | NA | few | TRBV9 | CASSVAPRAEAFF | TGTGCCAGCAGCGTAGCCCCGAGGGCTGAAGCTTTCTTT
TRBJ2-7 | TRBD1 | few | TRBV29-1 | CSVFSDRGRYEQYF | TGCAGCGTTTTCTCAGACAGGGGACGCTACGAGCAGTACTTC
TRBJ2-7 | NA | NA | TRBV15 | CATSRGGESYEQYF | TGTGCCACCAGCAGAGGTGGGGAATCCTACGAGCAGTACTTC
TRBJ2-6 | TRBD1 | few | TRBV7-8 | CASSLRLPGQGSTGANVLTF | TGTGCCAGCAGCCTCCGACTTCCGGGACAGGGGTCGACTGGGGCCAACGTCCTGACTTTC